This T cell receptor beta chain was observed in a study of blood T cell repertoires in COVID-19 (dated by TCRdb to 2020 to 2022). Concerning the study at large: Samples covering the acute and convalescent phases of COVID-19 were provided by collaborators in the United States, Italy and Spain. The prospective study material was composed of cDNA or gDNA derived from T cells, B-cell-depleted T cells, or PBMCs. The dataset comprised deeply sampled blood TCRbeta repertoires from subjects exposed to, actively infected with, or recovered from COVID-19. The repertoires were released in a freely available public database meant as a resource for research on the immune response to SARS-CoV-2. The samples were drawn from two sources: the first 160 participants of the ongoing ImmuneRACE study, and fewer than 1,500 subjects contributed by 6 global collaborators. Nearly every sample came with metadata listing a de-identified subject ID, COVID-19 status, age in years and sex. Where HLA class I and class II types were available, the types were taken from metadata supplied by the sample provider, not from assay-based typing. Beyond this particular receptor, the publication reports: How much clinical and demographic metadata was included differed by source and by participant, and the metadata was provided uncurated.

The immunoSEQ Assay, a bias-controlled multiplex PCR, was used to amplify TCRbeta CDR3 regions from genomic DNA. Under the source paper's analysis protocol: The number of nucleated cells in each sample was estimated from the amplification of reference gene primers within the assay. Sequence reads were collapsed and filtered to measure the absolute abundance of every unique TCRbeta CDR3 rearrangement. For each sample, productive Simpson clonality was calculated as the square root of Simpson's diversity index across productive rearrangements. Not all clones reach the TCRdb copy of this immuneACCESS table, which keeps in-frame sequences only. Checked studies attribute under half of the gap to unresolved V genes and leave the rest unexplained. V, J and clone size derive from that table, while D and trimming were established from the DNA sequence. The sample table shows 210,000 or so clones, and 90% are seen once. The ten top clones hold approximately 0.62% of the sample.

The collaborating institutions used their own protocols to collect whole blood in K2EDTA tubes. For TCRbeta analysis, collaborators shipped samples in one of three forms: frozen whole blood, isolated PBMCs, or DNA extracted from either of those sample types. As concerns this clone: Its cognate antigen has yet to be identified. No clone much larger than this one lies a single base away; base qualities are absent.

The sequence was obtained from a man aged 45-60 years with acute or convalescent COVID-19. The sample was peripheral blood.

Here the CDR3 is given as CASSHLQEDGANVLTF. The sequenced DNA: TGTGCCAGCAGCCATTTGCAGGAGGATGGGGCCAACGTCCTGACTTTC. The V and J segments used are TRBV5-6 and TRBJ2-6; TRBD2 might be the D gene, on 5 matching bases. CDR1 SGHDT and CDR2 YYEEEE are derived from the germline V gene. Its CDR3 holds 16 amino acids, cysteine through phenylalanine. Only CDR3 DNA remains: 48 bases, in frame from the first base. V lost 4 bases and J lost 3 bases; the stretch between them is 14 bases long.